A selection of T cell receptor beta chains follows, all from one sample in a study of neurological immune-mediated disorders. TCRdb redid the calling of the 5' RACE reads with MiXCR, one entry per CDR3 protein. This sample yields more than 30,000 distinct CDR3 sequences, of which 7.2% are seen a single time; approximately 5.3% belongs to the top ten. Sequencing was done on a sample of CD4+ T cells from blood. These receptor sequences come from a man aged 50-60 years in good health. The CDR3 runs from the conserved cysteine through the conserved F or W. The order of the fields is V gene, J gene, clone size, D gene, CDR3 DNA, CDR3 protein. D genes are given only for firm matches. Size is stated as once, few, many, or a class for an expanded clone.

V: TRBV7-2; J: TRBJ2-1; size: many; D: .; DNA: TGTGCCAGCAGCTTACGGGGATTTGGGCATGAGCAGTTCTTC; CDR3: CASSLRGFGHEQFF
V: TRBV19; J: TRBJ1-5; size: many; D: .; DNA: TGTGCCAGTAGTATACTCACGAATCAGCCCCAGCATTTT; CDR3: CASSILTNQPQHF
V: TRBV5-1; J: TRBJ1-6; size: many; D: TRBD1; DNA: TGCGCCAGCAGTTATTCCGGGACAGGGCAGAATTCACCCCTCCACTTT; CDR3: CASSYSGTGQNSPLHF
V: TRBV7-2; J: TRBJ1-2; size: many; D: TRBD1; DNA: TGTGCCAGCAGCTCAGAGGGGGCGCAGGATGGCTACACCTTC; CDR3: CASSSEGAQDGYTF
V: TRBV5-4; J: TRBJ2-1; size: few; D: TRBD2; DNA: TGTGCCAGCAGCTTGAAGCGGGAGATCGACAATGAGCAGTTCTTC; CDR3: CASSLKREIDNEQFF
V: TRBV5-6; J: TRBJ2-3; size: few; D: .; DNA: TGTGCCAGCAGCCTGACAGAGGGTACGCAGTATTTT; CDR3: CASSLTEGTQYF
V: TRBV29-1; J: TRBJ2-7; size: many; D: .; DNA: TGCAGCGTGGAGATGGGGACCTACGAGCAGTACTTC; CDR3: CSVEMGTYEQYF
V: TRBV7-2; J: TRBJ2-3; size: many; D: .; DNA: TGTGCCAGCCGGCGGGGTGGGGGCACAGATACGCAGTATTTT; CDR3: CASRRGGGTDTQYF
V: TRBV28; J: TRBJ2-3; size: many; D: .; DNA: TGTGCCAGCAGTTTATTGGCCGATACGCAGTATTTT; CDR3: CASSLLADTQYF
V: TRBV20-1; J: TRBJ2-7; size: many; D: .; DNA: TGCAGTGGGGTGAACCTCGCCTCCTACGAGCAGTACTTC; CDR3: CSGVNLASYEQYF
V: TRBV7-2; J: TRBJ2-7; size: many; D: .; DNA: TGTGCCAGCAGCCGAAGGGACGGTATCTACGAGCAGTACTTC; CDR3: CASSRRDGIYEQYF
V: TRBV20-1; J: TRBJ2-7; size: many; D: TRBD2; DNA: TGCAGTGCTACTGCGGGGACTAGCGGGATGAGCTCCTACGAGCAGTACTTC; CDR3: CSATAGTSGMSSYEQYF
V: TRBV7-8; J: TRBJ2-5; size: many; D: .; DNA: TGTGCCAGCAGCTTAGCATGGCGGCAAGAGACCCAGTACTTC; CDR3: CASSLAWRQETQYF
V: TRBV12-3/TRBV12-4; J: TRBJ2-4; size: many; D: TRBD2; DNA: TGTGCCAGCAGTCCCGGATGGGCGGGGGACGAGTACTTC; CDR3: CASSPGWAGDEYF
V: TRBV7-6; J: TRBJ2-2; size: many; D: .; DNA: TGTGCCAGCAGCTTACAAACAGCGCTGGTCGGGGAGCTGTTTTTT; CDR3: CASSLQTALVGELFF
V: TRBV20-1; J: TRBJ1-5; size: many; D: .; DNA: TGCAGTGCTAGCCTAGACAGCAATCAGCCCCAGCATTTT; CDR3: CSASLDSNQPQHF
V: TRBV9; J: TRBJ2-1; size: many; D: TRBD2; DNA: TGTGCCAGCAGCAAACTAGCGGGAGCTTACAATGAGCAGTTCTTC; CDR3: CASSKLAGAYNEQFF
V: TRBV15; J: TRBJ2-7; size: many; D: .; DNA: TGTGCCACCAGCAGCGCCCCCTGGGCCTCCCCCTACGAGCAGTACTTC; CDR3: CATSSAPWASPYEQYF
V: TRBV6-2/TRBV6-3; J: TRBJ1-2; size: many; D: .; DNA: TGTGCCAGCAGTCGACCACAGGGCTTCTATGGCTACACCTTC; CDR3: CASSRPQGFYGYTF
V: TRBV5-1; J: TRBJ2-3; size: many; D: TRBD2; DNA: TGCGCCAGCAGCTTGCTAGGGACTAGCGGGAGTGGGACAGATACGCAGTATTTT; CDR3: CASSLLGTSGSGTDTQYF
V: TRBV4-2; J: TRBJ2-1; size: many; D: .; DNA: TGTGCCAGCAGCCAAGAACCCATCAGAGTTTCCTACAATGAGCAGTTCTTC; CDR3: CASSQEPIRVSYNEQFF
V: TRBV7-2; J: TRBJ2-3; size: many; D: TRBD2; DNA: TGTGCCAGCAGCTCCCGGGGGGGACTAGGGGGCACAGATACGCAGTATTTT; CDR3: CASSSRGGLGGTDTQYF
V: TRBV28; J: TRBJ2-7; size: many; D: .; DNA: TGTGCCAGCAGAAGGGACCAACCCTACGAGCAGTACTTC; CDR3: CASRRDQPYEQYF